The 26 T cell receptor beta chains listed next were all sequenced from one sample in a study of beta chain features in type 1 diabetes. The study reverse transcribed the entire isolated RNA, so it sequenced expressed TCRB transcripts. Profiling relied on immunoSEQ multiplex PCR, and the TCRdb table lists in-frame clones only, not all of them. The table has roughly 400,000 clones, more than 12% seen once. The sample taken for sequencing was naive CD4+ T cells from blood. These receptors originate from a woman under 30 in good health.

This clone was found a few times. This chain links TRBV6-5 with TRBJ2-5; the D gene is possibly TRBD1 (6 bases). Trimming removed 8 bases at V and 6 bases at J, with 13 bases between. The CDR3 covers 12 residues. Germline V gene sequence: CDR1 MNHEY, CDR2 SVGAGI. CDR3 amino acids: CASVWGQKTQYF. CDR3 DNA sequence: TGTGCCAGCGTCTGGGGGCAAAAGACCCAGTACTTC.

The V gene is TRBV5-1, the J gene TRBJ2-1; 8 nucleotides line up with TRBD2. J lost 4 bases, V lost 0 bases, and 9 bases had no gene match. The CDR3 loop spans 17 amino acids. Germline V gene lookup returns CDR1 SGHRS and CDR2 YFSETQ. The DNA of the CDR3 is TGCGCCAGCAGCTTGGTAGCCTGGCGGGAGGATTACAATGAGCAGTTCTTC. Its translation is CASSLVAWREDYNEQFF.

This CDR3 reads CASSEEGLPNNEQFF. In DNA, the CDR3 is TGTGCCAGCAGTGAGGAGGGCCTACCGAACAATGAGCAGTTCTTC. The chain employs TRBV6-4 and TRBJ2-1, with a weak D call TRBD2 (6 bases). CDR1 and CDR2 (germline): MRHNA, SNTAGT. This CDR3 has 15 amino acids. Trimming removed 3 bases from V and 5 bases from J, with 14 bases in between.

CDR3 DNA sequence: TGTGCCAGCAGCCCTGAACCGGGACAGGGATCAGATACGCAGTATTTT. Amino acid sequence: CASSPEPGQGSDTQYF. The rearrangement joins TRBV4-2 to TRBJ2-3, with TRBD1 matching over 9 bases. The junction had 9 bases not matched to a gene; V was cut back by 4 bases and J by 4 bases. The germline V gene has CDR1 LGHNA and CDR2 YNFKEQ. The CDR3 contains 16 residues.

The V gene is TRBV5-1, the J gene TRBJ2-7, with 12 bases that match TRBD2. The ends lost 5 bases at V and 4 bases at J; junction bases unmatched: 16. Germline lookup yields CDR1 SGHRS and CDR2 YFSETQ. There are 18 residues in the CDR3. CDR3 DNA sequence: TGCGCCAGCAGTTCCTTCACTAGCGGGAGGACCTCAACGTACGAGCAGTACTTC. Translating it yields CASSSFTSGRTSTYEQYF.

The chain combines TRBV6-6 with TRBJ2-3; a weak D match, TRBD2 (5 bases). This CDR3 contains 15 residues. V was trimmed by 5 bases and J by 1 base, leaving 13 bases between them. The germline V gene has CDR1 MNHNY and CDR2 SVGAGI (reference sequence). The CDR3 nucleotides are TGTGCCAGCAGTCTACTAGGTCCCGGCACAGATACGCAGTATTTT. Amino acid sequence: CASSLLGPGTDTQYF.

This clone was detected a few times. V gene TRBV7-2 combines with J gene TRBJ2-1, with TRBD2 matching 9 bases. The CDR3 extends over 15 amino acids. Germline V gene data show CDR1 as SGHTA and CDR2 as FQGNSA. The V and J ends lost 1 base and 3 bases, in that order; junction bases with no gene match: 1. The CDR3 DNA is TGTGCCAGCAGCTTAGGACTAGCGGACTACAATGAGCAGTTCTTC. Translating gives CASSLGLADYNEQFF.

This chain connects TRBV27 to TRBJ2-1; 10 bases match TRBD1. In germline, CDR1 is MNHEY, CDR2 SMNVEV (reference sequence). The CDR3 has 15 amino acids. Trimming removed 4 bases from V and 8 bases from J; junction bases left unmatched: 8. CDR3 nucleotides: TGTGCCAGCAGTTCTCTCCGGGACAGGGGTGATGAGCAGTTCTTC. This codes for CASSSLRDRGDEQFF.

This clone was detected only a few times. The chain joins TRBV9 to TRBJ2-2, with 8 bases fitting TRBD1. CDR3 length: 14 amino acids. The V gene end was trimmed by 3 bases and the J gene end by 4 bases; junction bases not matched to a gene: 2. The V gene's germline CDR1 is SGDLS and CDR2 YYNGEE. CDR3 in DNA: TGTGCCAGCAGCGGGACAGGGCTCACCGGGGAGCTGTTTTTT. The encoded protein is CASSGTGLTGELFF.

The rearrangement links TRBV5-4 to TRBJ2-1; TRBD2 aligns across 9 bases. With 4 bases clipped from V and 3 bases from J, the junction kept 8 bases outside the gene matches. CDR1 and CDR2 from the germline V gene are SGHNT and YYREEE (reference sequence). The CDR3 consists of 16 residues. In nucleotides, the CDR3 is TGTGCCAGCAGCCGTAGCGGGAGCGGAGTCTACAATGAGCAGTTCTTC. This codes for CASSRSGSGVYNEQFF.

This clone was seen a few times. The chain couples TRBV11-2 to TRBJ1-3; D is undetermined. Trimming removed 5 bases at V and 4 bases at J, with 9 bases between. Germline V gene data show CDR1 as SGHAT and CDR2 as FQNNGV. The CDR3 length is 13 residues. The chain's CDR3 is CASSPGLGNTIYF. The CDR3 bases are TGTGCCAGCAGCCCTGGCTTGGGAAACACCATATATTTT.

The chain links TRBV10-3 to TRBJ1-1; 8 nucleotides align to TRBD1. With V trimmed by 7 bases and J by 3 bases, 4 bases remained unmatched. CDR3 length: 13 residues. Germline CDR1 and CDR2: ENHRY and SYGVKD. CDR3 in amino acids: CAINMDRDTEAFF. The CDR3 DNA reads as TGTGCCATCAACATGGACAGGGACACTGAAGCTTTCTTT.

The chain uses TRBV27 and TRBJ2-3, with D perhaps TRBD1 (5 bases). The CDR3 totals 14 residues. Trimming cost V 8 bases and J 4 bases, with 16 bases left between them. CDR1 is MNHEY and CDR2 is SMNVEV in the germline V gene (reference sequence). CDR3 nucleotides: TGTGCCAGCGGGAAGGGGCTATCTCCAGATACGCAGTATTTT. It is translated as CASGKGLSPDTQYF.

This clone was detected only a few times. This chain connects TRBV6-4 to TRBJ1-1, with D unclear. Trimming left V 2 bases short and J 1 base short, with 5 bases between. This CDR3 comprises 13 residues. Germline lookup yields CDR1 MRHNA and CDR2 SNTAGT. The chain's CDR3 is CASSDARNTEAFF. The CDR3, as DNA: TGTGCCAGCAGTGACGCTAGGAACACTGAAGCTTTCTTT.

This rearrangement joins TRBV29-1 to TRBJ2-7, with TRBD1 identical over 9 bases. The CDR3 covers 15 residues. Per the germline V gene, CDR1 is SQVTM and CDR2 is ANQGSEA. J gave up 0 bases and V 5 bases, and 8 bases lay outside the gene matches. DNA for the CDR3: TGCAGCGTTAAACCCGGGACAGGGTTCTCCTACGAGCAGTACTTC. This gives the protein CSVKPGTGFSYEQYF.

The chain is built from TRBV18 and TRBJ2-2, with D maybe TRBD1 (6 bases). Germline-derived CDR1 and CDR2 are KGHSH and LQKENI. There are 15 residues in the CDR3. The ends were cut back, 2 bases at V and 3 bases at J, with 10 bases in the middle. The CDR3 region has the DNA TGTGCCAGCTCACCAGGACAGTCTTACACCGGGGAGCTGTTTTTT. Its protein is CASSPGQSYTGELFF.

The chain recombines TRBV9 with TRBJ2-2, with 8 bases matching TRBD2. The ends lost 0 bases at V and 1 base at J; junction bases unmatched: 2. CDR1 is SGDLS, CDR2 YYNGEE, per germline. The CDR3 is made up of 16 amino acids. For the CDR3, the DNA is TGTGCCAGCAGCGTAGCCAGCGGGAGGAACACCGGGGAGCTGTTTTTT. It codes for CASSVASGRNTGELFF.

The chain joins TRBV5-1 to TRBJ2-2, with TRBD1 identical over 9 bases. The CDR3 loop spans 17 amino acids. CDR1 and CDR2 from the germline V gene are SGHRS and YFSETQ. Trimming removed 4 bases from V and 0 bases from J; junction bases left unmatched: 7. CDR3 region: CASSGTGLESNTGELFF. The CDR3 bases are TGCGCCAGCAGCGGGACAGGGCTGGAATCGAACACCGGGGAGCTGTTTTTT. The entire variable domain, with the rest obtained from reference TRBV5-1 and TRBJ2-2, is as follows: KAGVTQTPRYLIKTRGQQVTLSCSPISGHRSVSWYQQTPGQGLQFLFEYFSETQRNKGNFPGRFSGRQFSNSRSEMNVSTLELGDSALYLCASSGTGLESNTGELFFGEGSRLTVL.

This clone was recorded a few times. V usage is TRBV14 and J usage is TRBJ2-2, with 9 bases matching TRBD2. J was trimmed by 5 bases and V by 4 bases; bases with no gene match: 23. This CDR3 region has 21 residues. Germline V gene lookup returns CDR1 SGHDN and CDR2 FVKESK. The CDR3 coding sequence is TGTGCCAGCAGCCCGAAAAGAAACTTAGCGGGAGTGGGTATCCGGACCGGGGAGCTGTTTTTT. Protein sequence: CASSPKRNLAGVGIRTGELFF.

This chain links TRBV4-2 with TRBJ2-7, with 12 bases that match TRBD2. The germline V gene has CDR1 LGHNA and CDR2 YNFKEQ. J was trimmed by 5 bases and V by 2 bases; bases with no gene match: 7. The CDR3 has 16 residues. CDR3 residues: CASSQLSSGRADEQYF. In DNA, the CDR3 is TGTGCCAGCAGCCAACTATCTAGCGGGAGGGCCGACGAGCAGTACTTC.

This clone was seen more than once but under ten times. Written as DNA, the CDR3 is TGCAGCGTTGCGGCGGGAGTAGCAGATACGCAGTATTTT. Translating it yields CSVAAGVADTQYF. V is TRBV29-1 and J is TRBJ2-3; 7 nucleotides line up with TRBD2. This CDR3 is 13 amino acids long. Germline trimming cut 4 bases from V and 4 bases from J; bases unmatched to any gene: 5. Germline V gives CDR1 SQVTM, CDR2 ANQGSEA.

V is TRBV7-9 and J is TRBJ2-7; tentative D call: TRBD2 (5 bases). Per germline, CDR1 SEHNR and CDR2 FQNEAQ (reference sequence). The CDR3 covers 12 residues. V lost 6 bases to trimming and J lost 5 bases, with 11 bases between them. The CDR3 sequence: CASRTDGDEQYF. Here the CDR3 DNA reads TGTGCCAGCAGGACGGACGGGGACGAGCAGTACTTC.

V and J are TRBV6-1 and TRBJ2-7; D gene uncertain. The CDR3 covers 13 residues. Germline CDR1 and CDR2: MNHNS and SASEGT. Trimming removed 5 bases at V and 12 bases at J, with 20 bases between. CDR3 residues: CASSQRIPGPWYF. CDR3 DNA: TGTGCCAGCAGTCAGAGGATACCTGGTCCTTGGTACTTC.

This clone was counted a few times. This rearrangement joins TRBV7-9 to TRBJ1-5, with TRBD1 matching over 9 bases. V was clipped by 6 bases and J by 4 bases; unmatched bases: 4. Looked up from germline, CDR1 is SEHNR and CDR2 is FQNEAQ (reference sequence). The CDR3 contains 14 residues. The DNA for the CDR3 is TGTGCCAGCAGACGACAGGGGGATAATCAGCCCCAGCATTTT. Its translation: CASRRQGDNQPQHF.

The chain is built from TRBV11-2 and TRBJ2-7, with a weak D call TRBD1 (6 bases). There are 13 residues in the CDR3. Germline V gene sequence: CDR1 SGHAT, CDR2 FQNNGV. Trimming stripped 4 bases from V and 3 bases from J, with 10 bases between. The CDR3 DNA sequence: TGTGCCAGCAGCTCAACAGGGATCTACGAGCAGTACTTC. Translated, it gives CASSSTGIYEQYF.

The chain carries TRBV7-9 and TRBJ2-1; 9 nucleotides agree with TRBD2. The CDR3 consists of 13 residues. CDR1 is SEHNR, CDR2 FQNEAQ, per germline (reference sequence). With 8 bases clipped from V and 7 bases from J, the junction kept 6 bases outside the gene matches. The CDR3 loop reads CASGLATLNEQFF. The CDR3 coding sequence is TGTGCCAGCGGACTAGCGACCTTGAATGAGCAGTTCTTC.